This T cell receptor (beta chain) was observed in a study of CD8 T cells in ankylosing spondylitis. Regarding the study as a whole: Within ankylosing spondylitis blood, a TCR beta motif made up of under 10 highly homologous variants appeared to be characteristic.

TCRdb reanalysed the 5' RACE reads using MiXCR and keeps one entry per CDR3 protein. The sample lists about 90,000 distinct CDR3 sequences, roughly 9% seen once, with around 30% in the top ten. The sample holds many counts of this clonotype. Its antigen remains unknown. The material sequenced was blood, either unsorted or a sorted T cell fraction (not recorded which). The TCR was taken from a male donor with ankylosing spondylitis.

CDR3 nucleotide sequence: TGTGCCAGCAGTTGGGACAGGGTTAATGAAAAACTGTTTTTT. Amino acid sequence: CASSWDRVNEKLFF. This sequence joins TRBV6-5 and TRBJ1-4; 9 bases match TRBD1. CDR3 size: 14 residues. Trimming removed 4 bases from V and 4 bases from J; junction bases left unmatched: 1. Per germline, CDR1 MNHEY and CDR2 SVGAGI.